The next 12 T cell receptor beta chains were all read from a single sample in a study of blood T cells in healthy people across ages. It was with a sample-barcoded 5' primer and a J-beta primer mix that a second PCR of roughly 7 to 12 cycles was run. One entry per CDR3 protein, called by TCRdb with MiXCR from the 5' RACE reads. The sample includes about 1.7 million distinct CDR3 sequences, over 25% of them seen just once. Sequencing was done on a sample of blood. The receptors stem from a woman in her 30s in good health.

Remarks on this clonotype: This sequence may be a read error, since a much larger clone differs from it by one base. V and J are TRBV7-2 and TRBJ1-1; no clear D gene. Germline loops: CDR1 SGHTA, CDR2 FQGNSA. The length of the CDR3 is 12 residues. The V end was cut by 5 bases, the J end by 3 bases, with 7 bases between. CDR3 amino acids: CASSQDYTEAFF. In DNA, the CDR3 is TGTGCCAGCAGCCAGGACTACACTGAAGCTTTCTTT.

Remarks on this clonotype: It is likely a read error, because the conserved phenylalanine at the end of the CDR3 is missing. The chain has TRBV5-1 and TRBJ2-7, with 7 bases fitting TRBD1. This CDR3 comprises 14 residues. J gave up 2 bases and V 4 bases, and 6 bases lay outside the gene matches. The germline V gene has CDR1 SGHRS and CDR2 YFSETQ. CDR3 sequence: CASSPGQATYEQYC. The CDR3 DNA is TGCGCCAGCAGCCCCGGACAGGCAACCTACGAGCAGTACTGC.

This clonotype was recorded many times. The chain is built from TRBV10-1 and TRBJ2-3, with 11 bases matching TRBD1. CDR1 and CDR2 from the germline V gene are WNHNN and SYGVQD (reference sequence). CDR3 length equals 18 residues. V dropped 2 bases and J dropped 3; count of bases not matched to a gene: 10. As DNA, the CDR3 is TGCGCCAGCAGTGAGGGTCGGACAGGGGGCGACGTAACAGATACGCAGTATTTT. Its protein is CASSEGRTGGDVTDTQYF.

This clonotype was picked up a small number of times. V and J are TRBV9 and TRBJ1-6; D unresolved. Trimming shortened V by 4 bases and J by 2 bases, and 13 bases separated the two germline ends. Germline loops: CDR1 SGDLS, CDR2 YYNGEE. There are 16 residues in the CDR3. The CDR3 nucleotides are TGTGCCAGCAGCCCCAGACCTTTCCCCTATAATTCACCCCTCCACTTT. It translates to CASSPRPFPYNSPLHF.

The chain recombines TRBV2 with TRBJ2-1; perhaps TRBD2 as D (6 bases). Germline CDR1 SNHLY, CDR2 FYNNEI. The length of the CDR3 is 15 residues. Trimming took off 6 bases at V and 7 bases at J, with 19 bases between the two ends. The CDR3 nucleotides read TGTGCCAGCAGCGTAAACAGCGGCGCGGGGAATGAGCAGTTCTTC. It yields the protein CASSVNSGAGNEQFF.

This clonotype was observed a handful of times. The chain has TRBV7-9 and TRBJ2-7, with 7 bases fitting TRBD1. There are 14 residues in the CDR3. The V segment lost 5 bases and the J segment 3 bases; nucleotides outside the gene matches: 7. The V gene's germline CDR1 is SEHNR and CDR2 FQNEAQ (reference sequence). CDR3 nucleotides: TGTGCCAGCAGCCCGGGACAGATTTACTACGAGCAGTACTTC. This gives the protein CASSPGQIYYEQYF. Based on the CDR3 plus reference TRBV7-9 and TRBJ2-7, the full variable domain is DTGVSQNPRHKITKRGQNVTFRCDPISEHNRLYWYRQTLGQGPEFLTYFQNEAQLEKSRLLSDRFSAERPKGSFSTLEIQRTEQGDSAMYLCASSPGQIYYEQYFGPGTRLTVT.

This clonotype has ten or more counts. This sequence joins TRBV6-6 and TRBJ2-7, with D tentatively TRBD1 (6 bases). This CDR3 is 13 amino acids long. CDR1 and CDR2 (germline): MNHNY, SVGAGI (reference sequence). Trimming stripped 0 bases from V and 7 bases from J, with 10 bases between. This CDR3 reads CASSYSWGREQYF. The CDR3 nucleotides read TGTGCCAGCAGTTACTCCTGGGGGCGTGAGCAGTACTTC.

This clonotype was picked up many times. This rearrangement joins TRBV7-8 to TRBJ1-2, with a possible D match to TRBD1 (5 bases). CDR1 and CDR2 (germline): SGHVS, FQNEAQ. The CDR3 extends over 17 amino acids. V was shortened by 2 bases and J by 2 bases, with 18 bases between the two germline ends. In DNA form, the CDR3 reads TGTGCCAGCAGCTTAATTTTGGGTGGGGCCCTGAACTATGGCTACACCTTC. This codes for CASSLILGGALNYGYTF.

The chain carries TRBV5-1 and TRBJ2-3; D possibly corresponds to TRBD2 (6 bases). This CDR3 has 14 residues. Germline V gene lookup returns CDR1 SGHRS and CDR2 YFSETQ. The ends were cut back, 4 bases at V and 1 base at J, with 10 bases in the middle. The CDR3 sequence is CASSRLEGTDTQYF. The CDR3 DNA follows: TGCGCCAGCAGCCGACTAGAGGGCACAGATACGCAGTATTTT.

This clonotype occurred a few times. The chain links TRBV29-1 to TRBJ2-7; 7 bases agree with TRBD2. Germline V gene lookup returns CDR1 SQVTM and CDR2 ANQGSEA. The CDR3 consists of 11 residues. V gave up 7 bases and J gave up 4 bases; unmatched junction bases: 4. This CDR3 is CSGGRAYEQYF. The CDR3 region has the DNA TGCAGCGGGGGGAGGGCGTACGAGCAGTACTTC.

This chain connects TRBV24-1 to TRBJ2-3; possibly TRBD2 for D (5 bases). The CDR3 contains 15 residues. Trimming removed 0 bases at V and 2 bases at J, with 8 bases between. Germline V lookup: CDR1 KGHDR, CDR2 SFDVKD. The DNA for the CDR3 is TGTGCCACCAGTGATTTGGAGGGTTTCACAGATACGCAGTATTTT. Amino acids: CATSDLEGFTDTQYF.

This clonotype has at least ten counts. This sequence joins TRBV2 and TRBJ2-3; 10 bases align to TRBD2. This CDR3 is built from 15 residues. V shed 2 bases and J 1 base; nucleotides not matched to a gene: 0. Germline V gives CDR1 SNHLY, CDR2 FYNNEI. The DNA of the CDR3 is TGTGCCAGCAGTGAACTAGCGGGGGGCACAGATACGCAGTATTTT. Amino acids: CASSELAGGTDTQYF. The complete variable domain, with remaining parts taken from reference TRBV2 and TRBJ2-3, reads EPEVTQTPSHQVTQMGQEVILRCVPISNHLYFYWYRQILGQKVEFLVSFYNNEISEKSEIFDDQFSVERPDGSNFTLKIRSTKLEDSAMYFCASSELAGGTDTQYFGPGTRLTVL.